Listed below are T cell receptor beta chains from one sample, sequenced in a study of identical twins. TCRdb analysed the 5' RACE reads with MiXCR anew, one entry per CDR3 protein. The sample holds about 340,000 distinct CDR3 sequences, about 10% seen once. The sequenced sample consisted of naive T cells sorted from blood. These receptors all come from a woman aged 45-59 years in good health. The CDR3 runs from the conserved cysteine through the conserved F or W. Each record gives: J gene, D gene, V gene, CDR3 protein. D genes are given only for firm matches.

>TRBJ2-1|TRBD2|TRBV12-3/TRBV12-4
CASSLGRAVNTIYNEQFF
>TRBJ2-5|-|TRBV5-1
CASSLNEGTQYF
>TRBJ2-7|TRBD2|TRBV3-1
CASSPGLAGRNPSYEQYF
>TRBJ2-1|-|TRBV9
CASSTVEGTEQFF
>TRBJ2-5|-|TRBV6-2/TRBV6-3
CASSCSKETQYF
>TRBJ2-3|TRBD2|TRBV7-8
CASSQFIAGGYTDTQYF
>TRBJ1-4|TRBD1|TRBV5-1
CASSTGQGATSTNEKLFF
>TRBJ2-1|TRBD2|TRBV5-1
CASRTSEYNEQFF
>TRBJ1-4|TRBD1|TRBV7-9
CASSADRGGTNEKLFF
>TRBJ2-1|-|TRBV7-9
CASSRTRTRGKGDEQFF
>TRBJ2-5|TRBD2|TRBV20-1
CSALLAGGVQETQYF
>TRBJ2-2|-|TRBV5-1
CASSGVPAHTGELFF
>TRBJ1-1|-|TRBV5-5
CASSLGAGSTEAFF
>TRBJ2-1|TRBD2|TRBV4-1
CASSQERSGRALGEQFF
>TRBJ2-3|-|TRBV24-1
CATSHEGKDTQYF
>TRBJ2-7|TRBD1|TRBV19
CASSEDRGSLEQYF
>TRBJ2-1|TRBD2|TRBV4-1
CASSQDNSGRAYEQFF
>TRBJ2-1|-|TRBV5-1
CASSFQNYNEQFF
>TRBJ2-1|TRBD2|TRBV7-9
CASRGLAGEGSEQFF
>TRBJ2-7|-|TRBV29-1
CSVVVRNNPYEQYF
>TRBJ2-1|TRBD2|TRBV5-1
CASSFLFHSGLRHNEQFF
>TRBJ2-5|TRBD2|TRBV12-3/TRBV12-4
CASAGTSGSPETQYF
>TRBJ2-1|TRBD2|TRBV7-8
CASKRSGSFQEQFF
>TRBJ2-1|TRBD1|TRBV20-1
CSAIPGQRYNEQFF
>TRBJ2-6|-|TRBV20-1
CSASYSGANVLTF
>TRBJ1-2|-|TRBV12-3/TRBV12-4
CASSFDSLYGYTF
>TRBJ1-1|-|TRBV29-1
CSSRTASGTEAFF
>TRBJ1-1|-|TRBV20-1
CSARDPRVGDTEAFF
>TRBJ2-3|TRBD2|TRBV20-1
CSARFGRNTDTQYF
>TRBJ2-7|-|TRBV20-1
CSARDQGLYEQYF
>TRBJ2-2|TRBD2|TRBV12-3/TRBV12-4
CASSLGTSGRAGAGELFF
>TRBJ2-1|TRBD2|TRBV29-1
CSVETAGGPREQFF
>TRBJ2-1|-|TRBV11-2
CASSTPGTKNNEQFF
>TRBJ2-6|-|TRBV10-3
CAAKSSGANVLTF
>TRBJ2-1|-|TRBV14
CASKRGNGGYNEQFF
>TRBJ2-2|-|TRBV7-6
CASSLGFGISGELFF
>TRBJ2-3|-|TRBV4-1
CASSQDPIFLDTLTQYF
>TRBJ2-2|TRBD2|TRBV4-2
CASSQVSGRDTGELFF
>TRBJ1-2|-|TRBV4-1
CASSQGLMGYTF
>TRBJ2-7|-|TRBV20-1
CSARDLQGNLEQYF